This TCR beta chain is drawn from a study of metastatic and nonmetastatic thyroid tumors. Across the study: Comparison of repertoires was carried out across blood and tumor or nodule tissue from malignant and benign thyroid patients. The study's findings and limits: Compared with benign nodules, malignant thyroid tumors were reported to have significantly higher TCR beta diversity in both blood and tumor.

Thyroid surgery had not been preceded by any treatment in any patient. A note on this clone: Its antigen is currently unknown.

Original processing methods: A classifier for distant metastasis in papillary thyroid cancer was constructed using CDR3 differences observed across clinicopathological groups. TCRdb recomputed clones from the PCR reads via MiXCR. In this record, the V and J calls reflect TCRdb's handling and not the investigators' own analysis. The sample includes under 8,000 clones, roughly 30% of them seen just once. The J segment lost 4 bases and the V segment lost 7 bases, leaving 7 bases of the junction unmatched. This CDR3 region has 14 residues. CDR1 is MNHNS, CDR2 SASEGT, per germline. Sequences were obtained from adjacent normal tissue. V and J are TRBV6-1 and TRBJ1-1; 9 positions agree with TRBD1. This clonotype originated in a female donor with papillary thyroid cancer or a benign thyroid nodule (not recorded which). Some clones in this sample may be carry-over from other donors' samples. Written as DNA, the CDR3 is TGTGCCAGCATCTCACAGGGGGCTGGCACTGAAGCTTTCTTT. It is translated as CASISQGAGTEAFF.